The sample holds a few counts of the clone carrying this T cell receptor (beta chain). Its antigen is still unknown. CDR3 length: 14 residues. Germline CDR1 ENHRY, CDR2 SYGVKD. V was pared by 9 bases and J by 7 bases, with 19 bases between. These data belong to a study of T-cell memory formation after mild COVID-19. Study-wide results and limits: Later expanders leaned CD4+, whereas day 15 to 85 contracting clones were balanced CD4/CD8.

5'RACE primed from the constant segment yielded TCR alpha and TCR beta cDNA libraries bearing sample barcodes and UMIs. TCRdb re-called the 5' RACE reads through MiXCR, storing one row per CDR3 protein. The data show roughly 150,000 distinct CDR3 sequences, around 25% seen once. V is TRBV10-3 and J is TRBJ2-1, with D tentatively TRBD2 (5 bases). The TCR sequence derives from an adult woman who had mild COVID-19 (a few samples of this study predate the infection). Cell type and time point are not known. The sample taken for sequencing was PBMCs or a T cell subset sorted from them (not recorded which). The CDR3 region is CAITPDGGLNEQFF. The CDR3 DNA follows: TGTGCCATTACACCAGACGGAGGACTTAATGAGCAGTTCTTC.